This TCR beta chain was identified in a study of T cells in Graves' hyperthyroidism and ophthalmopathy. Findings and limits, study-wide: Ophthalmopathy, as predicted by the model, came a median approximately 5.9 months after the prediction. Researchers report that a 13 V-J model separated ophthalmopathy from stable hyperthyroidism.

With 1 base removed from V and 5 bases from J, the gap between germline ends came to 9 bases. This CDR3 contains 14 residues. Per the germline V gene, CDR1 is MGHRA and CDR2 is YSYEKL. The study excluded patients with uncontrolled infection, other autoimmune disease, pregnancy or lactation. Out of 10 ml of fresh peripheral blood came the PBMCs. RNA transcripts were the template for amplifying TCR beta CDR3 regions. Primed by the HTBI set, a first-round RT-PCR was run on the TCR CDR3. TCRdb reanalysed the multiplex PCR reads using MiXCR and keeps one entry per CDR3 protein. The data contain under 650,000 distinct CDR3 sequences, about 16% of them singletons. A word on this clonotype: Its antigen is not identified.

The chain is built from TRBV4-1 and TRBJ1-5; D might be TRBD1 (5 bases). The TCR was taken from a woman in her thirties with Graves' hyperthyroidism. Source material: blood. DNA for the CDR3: TGCGCCAGCAGCCAAGTCGGGGGTTATCAGCCCCAGCATTTT. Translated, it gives CASSQVGGYQPQHF.